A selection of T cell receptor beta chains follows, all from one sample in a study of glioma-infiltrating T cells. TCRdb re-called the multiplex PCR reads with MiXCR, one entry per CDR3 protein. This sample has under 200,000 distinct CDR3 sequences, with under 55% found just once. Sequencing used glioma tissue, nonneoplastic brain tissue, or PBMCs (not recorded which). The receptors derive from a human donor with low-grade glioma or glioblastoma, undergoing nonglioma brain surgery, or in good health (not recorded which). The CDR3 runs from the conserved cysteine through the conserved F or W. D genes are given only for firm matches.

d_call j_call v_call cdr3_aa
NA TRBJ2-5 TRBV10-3 CAISDREKQETQYF
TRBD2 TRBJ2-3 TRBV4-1 CAISQYRLAEDTQYF
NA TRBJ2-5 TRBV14 CASIQERIGTQYF
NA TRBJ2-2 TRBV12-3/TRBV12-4 CASSSSGLNTGELFF
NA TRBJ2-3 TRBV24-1 CATSDPSGATDTQYF
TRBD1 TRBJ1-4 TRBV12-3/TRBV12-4 CASSLTGTGVEKLFF
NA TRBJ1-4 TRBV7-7 CASSLALHEKLFF
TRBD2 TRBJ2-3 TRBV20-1 CSASPLGLAYYGGGRTDTQYF
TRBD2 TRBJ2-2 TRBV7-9 CASSSGLAGATGELFF
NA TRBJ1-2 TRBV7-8 CASSLGRYGYGYTF
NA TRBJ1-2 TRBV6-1 CASSEGGTFHYGYTF
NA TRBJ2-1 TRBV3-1 CASRCPGNEQFF
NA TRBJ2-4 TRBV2 CASRLGVSGNIQYF
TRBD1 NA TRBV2 CASRDRAYEQFF
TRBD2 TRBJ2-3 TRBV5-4 CASSAGTSGRGDTQYF
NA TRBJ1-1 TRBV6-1 CASRGLLYSDFF
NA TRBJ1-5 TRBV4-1 CASSQEGSQVGNQPQHF
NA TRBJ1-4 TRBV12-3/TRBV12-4 CASRETGKLFF
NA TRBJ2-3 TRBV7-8 CASSLGRAGDTQYF
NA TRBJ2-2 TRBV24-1 CATSASDRTGSGELFF
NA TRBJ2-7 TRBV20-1 CSAGSSAFPYEQYF
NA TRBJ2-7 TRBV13 CASSWVGRSSEQYF
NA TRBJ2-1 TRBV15 CATSTTGTLNNYNEQFF
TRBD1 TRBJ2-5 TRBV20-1 CSARDPRGYQETQYF
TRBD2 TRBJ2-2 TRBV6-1 CASSDSTSGSHGTGELFF
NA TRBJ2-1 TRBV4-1 CTSSQPASISYNEQFF
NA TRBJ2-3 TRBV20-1 CSASRNLQDTQYF
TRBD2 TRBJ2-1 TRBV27 CASSILAGANEQFF
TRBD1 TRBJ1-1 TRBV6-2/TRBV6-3 CARNTGGTEALF
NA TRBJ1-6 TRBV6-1 CASSPPGAVNSPLHF
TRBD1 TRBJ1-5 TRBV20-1 CSARPPGTGLLGNQHQHF
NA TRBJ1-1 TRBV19 CASSKTGHTNTEAFF
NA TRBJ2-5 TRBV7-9 CASSSAGKETQYF
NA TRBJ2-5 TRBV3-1 CASSNFHLPVGEETQYF
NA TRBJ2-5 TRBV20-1 CSALQKGRETQYF
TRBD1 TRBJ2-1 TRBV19 CASSKPRGTYNEQFF
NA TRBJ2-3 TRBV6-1 CASTYTDTQYF
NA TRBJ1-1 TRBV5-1 CASSSNWGAFF
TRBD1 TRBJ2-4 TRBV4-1 CASSQDEDRGLNIQYF
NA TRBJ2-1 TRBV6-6 CASSYNEQFF
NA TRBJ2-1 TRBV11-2 CASSLLIEAPGNEQFF
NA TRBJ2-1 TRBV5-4 CASSVPDNEQFF